Reported below is one TCR beta chain. Antigen: not known. These data belong to a study of cytomegalovirus exposure and HLA in healthy donors. Study in general: A prior analysis found roughly 110 million unique TCR beta sequences from some 190 million T cells. Membership in the Caucasian-associated ancestry cluster was found for 65% to 85% of roughly 400 genotyped donors. General study points: Cytomegalovirus association was assigned to 170 or so TCR beta chains. Generally TCR sequences proved uncommon, though certain public TCRs appeared in numerous donors.

The PCR made use of 60 Vbeta and 13 Jbeta primers. Profiled with immunoSEQ multiplex PCR; TCRdb holds only in-frame clones, not every one. Of about 190,000 clones listed, 60% to 80% were seen once; the top ten hold approximately 3.1%. Germline CDR1 and CDR2: SGHTA and FQGNSA. The ends lost 11 bases at V and 2 bases at J; junction bases unmatched: 6. This CDR3 is built from 14 residues. This clonotype was obtained from a woman in her 30s in good health and CMV-seropositive. Sequences were obtained from PBMCs. The gene calls are TRBV7-2 and TRBJ2-3; TRBD2 aligns across 11 bases. The CDR3 region is CACGTSGYTDTQYF. The DNA of the CDR3 is TGTGCCTGTGGGACTAGCGGCTACACAGATACGCAGTATTTT.